A selection of T cell receptor beta chains follows, all from one sample in a study of blood T cell repertoires in COVID-19. Data came from immunoSEQ multiplex PCR; TCRdb stores just in-frame clones and leaves some out. Among tens of thousands of clones listed, approximately 81% were seen once. Sequenced sample: peripheral blood. Source of these receptors: a woman older than 75 with active or convalescent COVID-19. Each CDR3 is given with its conserved first and last residue. D genes are given only for firm matches. A row's size may be missing; if present it is once, few, many or a size class.

size	D	V	J	CDR3	DNA
NA	TRBD1	TRBV7-2	TRBJ1-6	CASRTTGGENSPLHF	TGTGCCAGCAGAACTACAGGGGGCGAGAATTCACCCCTCCACTTT
NA	NA	TRBV5-6	TRBJ1-3	CASSLDSSGNTIYF	TGTGCCAGCAGCTTGGACAGCTCTGGAAACACCATATATTTT
NA	TRBD1	TRBV25-1	TRBJ1-1	CASSEDSGGIEAFF	TGTGCCAGCAGTGAAGATTCAGGGGGGATTGAAGCTTTCTTT
once	TRBD1	TRBV12-5	TRBJ2-4	CASGLVIRTGGWRIQYF	TGTGCTAGTGGTTTGGTTATCCGGACAGGGGGCTGGCGCATTCAGTACTTC
NA	NA	TRBV3-1/TRBV3-2	TRBJ1-1	CASSQLTEAFF	TGTGCCAGCAGCCAACTGACTGAAGCTTTCTTT
few	NA	TRBV6-5	TRBJ1-1	CASSYSMTGEAFF	TGTGCCAGCAGTTACTCGATGACAGGAGAAGCTTTCTTT
NA	TRBD1	TRBV11-2	TRBJ2-3	CASTHFRTGGSLYPDTQYF	TGTGCCAGCACCCACTTTCGGACAGGGGGCTCGTTGTACCCAGATACGCAGTATTTT
once	NA	TRBV5-1	TRBJ1-3	CASSLGGFRGTRVTGNTIYF	TGCGCCAGCAGCTTGGGTGGCTTCCGTGGTACCAGGGTGACTGGAAACACCATATATTTT
NA	TRBD1	TRBV10-1	TRBJ2-5	CASSESRTGLETQYF	TGCGCCAGCAGTGAGTCTAGGACAGGCCTAGAGACCCAGTACTTC
NA	TRBD1	TRBV7-9	TRBJ2-1	CASSTARRQGIRGSYNEQFF	TGTGCCAGCAGCACCGCGAGGAGACAGGGGATACGCGGGTCCTACAATGAGCAGTTCTTC
NA	NA	TRBV10-1	TRBJ1-1	CASSVTGNTEAFF	TGCGCCAGCAGTGTAACAGGGAACACTGAAGCTTTCTTT
NA	NA	TRBV19	TRBJ2-1	CASSTIQGHEQFF	TGTGCCAGTAGTACGATTCAGGGTCATGAGCAGTTCTTC
NA	NA	TRBV12-3/TRBV12-4	TRBJ1-1	CASSWRDDTEAFF	TGTGCCAGCAGTTGGAGGGACGACACTGAAGCTTTCTTT
NA	NA	TRBV7-2	TRBJ1-5	CASSRGYNQPQHF	TGTGCCAGCAGCAGGGGTTACAATCAGCCCCAGCATTTT
NA	TRBD2	TRBV5-1	TRBJ2-1	CASSRELGLAETNEQFF	TGCGCCAGCAGCCGCGAATTGGGACTAGCGGAGACCAATGAGCAGTTCTTC
once	TRBD2	TRBV11-2	TRBJ2-2	CASILNPGLAFGGELFF	TGTGCCAGCATCCTAAACCCGGGACTAGCATTCGGCGGGGAGCTGTTTTTT
NA	NA	TRBV29-1	TRBJ2-2	CSVVGGGTSNTGELFF	TGCAGCGTTGTCGGTGGCGGCACTTCGAACACCGGGGAGCTGTTTTTT
NA	TRBD1	TRBV7-2	TRBJ1-1	CASSDRGSEAFF	TGTGCCAGCAGCGACAGGGGCAGTGAAGCTTTCTTT
NA	NA	TRBV7-9	TRBJ1-2	CASSLRGSLNYGYTF	TGTGCCAGCAGCTTACGAGGTAGCCTAAACTATGGCTACACCTTC
many	TRBD1	TRBV11-2	TRBJ2-7	CASSFEGQGRYEQYF	TGTGCCAGCAGCTTCGAAGGACAGGGACGATACGAGCAGTACTTC
NA	NA	TRBV6-4	TRBJ2-2	CASSVEGDTGELFF	TGTGCCAGCAGTGTTGAAGGGGACACCGGGGAGCTGTTTTTT
NA	NA	TRBV3-1/TRBV3-2	TRBJ1-1	CASSNGQNLDVGSEAFF	TGTGCCAGCAGCAATGGACAGAACCTCGATGTGGGCAGTGAAGCTTTCTTT
few	NA	TRBV7-2	TRBJ2-2	CASSFTGLNTGELFF	TGTGCCAGCAGCTTTACAGGGCTTAACACCGGGGAGCTGTTTTTT
NA	TRBD1	TRBV28	TRBJ2-3	CASNQGDRVTDTQYF	TGTGCCAGCAACCAAGGGGACAGGGTAACAGATACGCAGTATTTT
NA	TRBD2	TRBV5-5	TRBJ2-2	CASSPGVAGPPWELFF	TGTGCCAGCAGCCCCGGGGTAGCGGGGCCCCCTTGGGAGCTGTTTTTT
NA	TRBD1	TRBV4-1	TRBJ2-3	CASSPRTGLTDTQYF	TGCGCCAGCAGCCCACGGACAGGATTAACAGATACGCAGTATTTT
NA	NA	TRBV4-2	TRBJ1-1	CASSQDNSRVVAFF	TGTGCCAGCAGCCAAGATAACAGTCGTGTAGTAGCTTTCTTT
NA	NA	TRBV11-2	TRBJ2-7	CASSELDSPYEQYF	TGTGCCAGCAGCGAGCTGGACTCCCCCTACGAGCAGTACTTC
once	NA	TRBV19	TRBJ2-2	CASSSIRAHTGELFF	TGTGCCAGTAGTAGTATCAGGGCTCACACCGGGGAGCTGTTTTTT
NA	NA	TRBV2	TRBJ2-3	CASGVAGATDTQYF	TGTGCCAGCGGAGTTGCAGGGGCCACAGATACGCAGTATTTT
NA	TRBD1	TRBV19	TRBJ2-5	CASSIAPTGQETQYF	TGTGCCAGTAGTATTGCCCCGACAGGGCAAGAGACCCAGTACTTC
NA	NA	TRBV2	TRBJ1-1	CASSTGVNTEAFF	TGTGCCAGCAGTACCGGAGTGAACACTGAAGCTTTCTTT
NA	NA	TRBV28	TRBJ1-5	CASSLATSQPQHF	TGTGCCAGCAGTTTAGCCACGAGTCAGCCCCAGCATTTT
NA	TRBD2	TRBV18	TRBJ2-1	CASSGGLVGEQFF	TGTGCCAGCTCAGGGGGACTAGTGGGTGAGCAGTTCTTC
NA	NA	TRBV7-8	TRBJ1-4	CASSGLGEKLFF	TGTGCCAGCAGCGGGCTGGGTGAAAAACTGTTTTTT
NA	NA	TRBV27	TRBJ2-5	CASRKNAGLSQETQYF	TGTGCCAGCAGGAAGAACGCCGGGTTATCCCAAGAGACCCAGTACTTC
once	NA	TRBV4-1	TRBJ2-2	CASSQGEHTGELFF	TGCGCCAGCAGCCAAGGGGAGCACACCGGGGAGCTGTTTTTT
few	TRBD1	TRBV18	TRBJ1-1	CASSPSTGGGTEAFF	TGTGCCAGCTCACCATCGACAGGGGGAGGCACTGAAGCTTTCTTT
NA	TRBD1	TRBV27	TRBJ2-2	CASSLTGANTGELFF	TGTGCCAGCAGTCTGACAGGGGCGAACACCGGGGAGCTGTTTTTT
NA	NA	TRBV18	TRBJ1-4	CASSLQATNEKLFF	TGTGCCAGCTCACTGCAGGCAACTAATGAAAAACTGTTTTTT
NA	TRBD2	TRBV5-1	TRBJ2-5	CASSPGTSGRHTQETQYF	TGCGCCAGCAGCCCCGGGACTAGCGGACGCCATACACAAGAGACCCAGTACTTC
few	TRBD1	TRBV2	TRBJ1-1	CASSVYRGTGNTEAFF	TGTGCCAGCAGTGTCTACAGGGGGACGGGGAACACTGAAGCTTTCTTT
NA	NA	TRBV13	TRBJ2-3	CASSSRNARGGSTDTQYF	TGTGCCAGCAGCTCCAGAAACGCGCGGGGCGGTAGCACAGATACGCAGTATTTT
NA	NA	TRBV19	TRBJ1-2	CASSGVWGANYGYTF	TGTGCCAGTAGTGGGGTATGGGGAGCTAACTATGGCTACACCTTC
NA	NA	TRBV18	TRBJ1-2	CASSPGRENYGYTF	TGTGCCAGCTCACCCGGCAGGGAAAACTATGGCTACACCTTC
NA	NA	TRBV5-1	TRBJ1-4	CASSYSEKGNEKLFF	TGCGCCAGCAGCTACTCGGAAAAGGGGAATGAAAAACTGTTTTTT
NA	NA	TRBV5-4	TRBJ1-2	CASTTGPLQYYGYTF	TGTGCCAGCACCACAGGGCCACTCCAATACTATGGCTACACCTTC
once	NA	TRBV11-2	TRBJ1-1	CASSLDQGPEAFF	TGTGCCAGCAGCTTAGATCAGGGCCCTGAAGCTTTCTTT
NA	NA	TRBV11-2	TRBJ1-3	CASSVNFQGYGNTIYF	TGTGCCAGCAGCGTTAATTTCCAGGGGTATGGAAACACCATATATTTT
NA	NA	TRBV5-6	TRBJ1-4	CASSRKGMGAGEKLFF	TGTGCCAGCAGCCGGAAAGGGATGGGCGCGGGCGAAAAACTGTTTTTT
NA	TRBD1	TRBV19	TRBJ2-1	CASSIPFDRANEQFF	TGTGCCAGTAGTATCCCGTTCGACAGGGCTAATGAGCAGTTCTTC
NA	TRBD2	TRBV6-4	TRBJ2-3	CASSEVAGGNPVGTDTQYF	TGTGCCAGCAGTGAAGTAGCGGGCGGCAACCCCGTAGGCACAGATACGCAGTATTTT
NA	TRBD1	TRBV19	TRBJ1-5	CASSGTGGNQPQHF	TGTGCCAGCTCCGGGACAGGGGGGAATCAGCCCCAGCATTTT
NA	NA	TRBV29-1	TRBJ1-1	CSVAGGPEAFF	TGCAGCGTTGCTGGGGGCCCCGAAGCTTTCTTT
NA	NA	TRBV6-5	TRBJ2-3	CASFSSTDTQYF	TGTGCCAGCTTTTCTAGCACAGATACGCAGTATTTT